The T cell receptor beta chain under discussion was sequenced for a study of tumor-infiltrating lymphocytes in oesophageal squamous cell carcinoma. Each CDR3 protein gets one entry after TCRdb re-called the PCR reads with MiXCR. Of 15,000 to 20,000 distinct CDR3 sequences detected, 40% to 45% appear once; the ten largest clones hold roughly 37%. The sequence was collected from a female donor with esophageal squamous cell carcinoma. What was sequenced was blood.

This chain's CDR3 is CASSLDSTDTQYF. In nucleotides, the CDR3 is TGTGCCAGCAGCTTAGACAGCACAGATACGCAGTATTTT. This chain links TRBV11-2 with TRBJ2-3; D ambiguous. This CDR3 spans 13 amino acids. Deletions cut 0 bases from V and 0 bases from J, with 1 base between. Germline V CDR1 and CDR2: SGHAT, FQNNGV.